The 23 T cell receptor beta chains in this list originate from one sample, sequenced in a study of read filtering for tumor transcriptome and immune sequencing. Molecular barcoded adaptors covering alpha/delta and beta/gamma chains were used on approximately 400 ng RNA. Via MiXCR, TCRdb re-called the reads, giving one row per CDR3 protein. The sample has some 41,000 distinct CDR3 sequences; around 15% are singletons. The sample taken for sequencing was a population of CD138-negative cells sorted from bone marrow. The receptors originated from a donor aged 40 or older with multiple myeloma.

The sample holds many counts of this clonotype. The gene calls are TRBV18 and TRBJ1-1; a possible D gene is TRBD1 (5 bases). The CDR3 length is 14 residues. The germline CDR1 and CDR2 sequences are KGHSH and LQKENI. Between the trimmed V and J ends, which lost 6 bases and 3 bases, there was a span of 14 bases. DNA for the CDR3: TGTGCCAGCTCGCTGGGGCTAGTAGACACTGAAGCTTTCTTT. This codes for CASSLGLVDTEAFF.

This chain joins TRBV29-1 and TRBJ2-3, with D tentatively TRBD2 (6 bases). The CDR3 loop spans 15 amino acids. Germline CDR1 and CDR2: SQVTM and ANQGSEA. CDR3 bases: TGCATCGTAGAGGGTGGGACTCGCGGCACAGATACGCAGTATTTT. Amino acids: CIVEGGTRGTDTQYF.

The sample holds a few counts of this clonotype. A read error may explain this, as a much larger clone is one base away. The chain combines TRBV6-5 with TRBJ2-1; 10 positions agree with TRBD2. CDR1 and CDR2 (germline): MNHEY, SVGAGI. The CDR3 is 16 residues long. V gave up 8 bases and J gave up 8 bases; unmatched junction bases: 15. The CDR3 coding sequence is TGTGCCAGCTGTTCCGTACTAGCGGGAAGATCAGATGAGCAGTTCTTC. Encoded protein: CASCSVLAGRSDEQFF.

This clonotype was seen repeatedly, ten times or more. The chain is built from TRBV20-1 and TRBJ2-1, with D perhaps TRBD1 or TRBD2 (5 bases each). The CDR3 is made up of 14 amino acids. The germline V gene encodes CDR1 DFQATT and CDR2 SNEGSKA (reference sequence). The V end lost 7 bases, the J end lost 9 bases, and 22 bases lay between the germline ends. For the CDR3, the DNA is TGCAGTGGTCTGGTGGGGCTAGCCGTCGGTGAGCAGTTCTTC. Amino acids: CSGLVGLAVGEQFF.

This clonotype has a count of ten or more. V usage is TRBV15 and J usage is TRBJ2-5; unclear D gene. CDR1 LNHNV and CDR2 YYDKDF come from the germline V gene (reference sequence). Trimming pared 1 base from V and 5 bases from J, leaving 17 bases between. This CDR3 contains 16 residues. The CDR3: CATSRGSVGDGETQYF. In DNA, the CDR3 is TGTGCCACCAGCAGAGGATCGGTTGGAGATGGGGAGACCCAGTACTTC.

At least ten counts were recorded for this clonotype. V gene TRBV2 combines with J gene TRBJ2-5; 8 bases are a match to TRBD1. The CDR3 consists of 15 residues. V shed 2 bases and J 4 bases; nucleotides not matched to a gene: 6. Per the germline V gene, CDR1 is SNHLY and CDR2 is FYNNEI. CDR3 bases: TGTGCCAGCAGTGAATCAGGGGGCAAGGGAGAGACCCAGTACTTC. Encoded protein: CASSESGGKGETQYF.

This clonotype was recorded at least ten times. The chain uses TRBV24-1 and TRBJ2-5, with D maybe TRBD1 (5 bases). Trimming left V 4 bases short and J 1 base short, with 12 bases between. Germline CDR1 and CDR2: KGHDR and SFDVKD. This CDR3 is 15 amino acids long. The CDR3: CATSDRVLSQETQYF. As DNA, the CDR3 is TGTGCCACCAGTGACAGGGTGTTGTCCCAAGAGACCCAGTACTTC.

This clonotype was picked up many times. This chain uses TRBV20-1 with TRBJ2-1; 9 nucleotides agree with TRBD2. The germline V gene has CDR1 DFQATT and CDR2 SNEGSKA (reference sequence). The CDR3 length is 15 residues. The V segment lost 5 bases and the J segment 6 bases; nucleotides outside the gene matches: 11. CDR3 region: CSAPGESGRFNEQFF. CDR3 nucleotide sequence: TGCAGTGCTCCCGGGGAGAGCGGGAGGTTCAATGAGCAGTTCTTC.

This clonotype was detected ten times or more. The chain is built from TRBV28 and TRBJ1-4, with 7 bases identical to TRBD1. V shed 6 bases, J shed 4 bases, and the junction held 8 bases outside the gene matches. The CDR3 contains 15 residues. Germline lookup yields CDR1 MDHEN and CDR2 SYDVKM. The CDR3 region is CASRSQGEGNEKLFF. The CDR3 coding sequence is TGTGCCAGCAGATCGCAGGGGGAGGGTAATGAAAAACTGTTTTTT.

This clonotype was observed at least ten times. The V gene is TRBV6-2 or TRBV6-3, the J gene TRBJ1-5, with D perhaps TRBD1 (6 bases). V was shortened by 0 bases and J by 11 bases, with 14 bases between the two germline ends. Germline V CDR1 and CDR2: MNHEY, SVGEGT. The CDR3 totals 14 residues. The CDR3 nucleotides read TGTGCCAGCAGTTACTCTGGCAGGGGAGGGACCCAGCATTTT. Protein product: CASSYSGRGGTQHF.

This clonotype was counted many times. The chain couples TRBV6-5 to TRBJ2-3, with D hard to call. With 4 bases removed from V and 2 bases from J, the gap between germline ends came to 16 bases. Germline-derived CDR1 and CDR2 are MNHEY and SVGAGI. CDR3 size: 16 residues. The CDR3 region is CASSSPAGRPTDTQYF. For the CDR3, the DNA is TGTGCCAGCAGTTCTCCGGCCGGGCGGCCCACAGATACGCAGTATTTT.

Many counts were recorded for this clonotype. V and J are TRBV6-6 and TRBJ2-3; TRBD1 agrees at 10 bases. This CDR3 contains 15 residues. Losses at the gene ends were 6 bases for V and 1 base for J; bases not matched to a gene: 4. The germline V gene encodes CDR1 MNHNY and CDR2 SVGAGI (reference sequence). Here the CDR3 reads CASSPGTGGTDTQYF. The CDR3 DNA reads as TGTGCCAGCAGCCCAGGGACAGGGGGCACAGATACGCAGTATTTT.

This clonotype has ten or more counts. DNA for the CDR3: TGCGCCAGCAGCAGGGACTACACCTACGAGCAGTACTTC. Its translation: CASSRDYTYEQYF. The chain couples TRBV5-1 to TRBJ2-7; 7 bases are shared with TRBD2. This CDR3 spans 13 amino acids. Germline V CDR1 and CDR2: SGHRS, YFSETQ. The junction had 3 bases not matched to a gene; V was cut back by 4 bases and J by 2 bases.

This clonotype was counted a single time. Given a much more abundant clone one base away, this may be a read error. Likely a read error: the CDR3 ends without its conserved phenylalanine or tryptophan. It is unclear where the CDR3 begins or ends on the DNA, so no DNA is shown, and the CDR3 is as TCRdb lists it. The chain joins TRBV6-5 to TRBJ1-1; the table gives TRBD1 as D, unverified against the DNA. Germline values: CDR1 MNHEY, CDR2 SVGAGI. The CDR3 is 15 amino acids in total, end residues counted. CDR3: CASRPAQGSNTEASL.

On this clonotype itself: A read error may be the cause here, since a much bigger clone is one base away. This chain links TRBV7-9 with TRBJ2-2, with a tentative D call TRBD1 (5 bases). This CDR3 has 15 residues. The germline CDR1 and CDR2 sequences are SEHNR and FQNEAQ (reference sequence). The DNA for the CDR3 is TGTGCCGGCAGCAACAAAGGACAAGTTGCCGGGGAGCTGTTTTTT. Its protein is CAGSNKGQVAGELFF.

A remark on this clonotype: A read error likely explains this, since a far larger clone differs by one base. The chain recombines TRBV20-1 with TRBJ1-6; the match to TRBD1 covers 7 bases. CDR1 is DFQATT, CDR2 SNEGSKA, per germline (reference sequence). This CDR3 spans 12 amino acids. CDR3 sequence reads: CSARAGGGTAYF. The CDR3 DNA sequence: TGCAGTGCTAGAGCCGGAGGGGGCACGGCTTACTTT.

Of note for this clonotype: With a much larger clone just one base away, this may be a read error. The CDR3 does not close with the conserved phenylalanine or tryptophan, likely indicating a read error. The rearrangement links TRBV6-2 or TRBV6-3 to TRBJ2-7, with D unclear. V was clipped by 6 bases and J by 6 bases, with 18 bases between them. The CDR3 is made up of 14 amino acids. Germline V CDR1 and CDR2: MNHEY, SVGEGT. Written as DNA, the CDR3 is TGTGCCAGCAGCCAACCGAATGGGGTCGGCGAGCAGTACTCC. As protein: CASSQPNGVGEQYS.

This clonotype was seen at least ten times. This chain uses TRBV6-5 with TRBJ2-3, with D perhaps TRBD1 (5 bases). The germline CDR1 and CDR2 sequences are MNHEY and SVGAGI. V lost 0 bases and J lost 2, with 21 bases in between. This CDR3 comprises 19 residues. The CDR3 protein is CASSYSAPMVRQYTDTQYF. The CDR3 nucleotides read TGTGCCAGCAGTTACTCGGCGCCCATGGTGAGACAGTACACAGATACGCAGTATTTT.

This clonotype was seen ten or more times. The chain is built from TRBV2 and TRBJ1-1; tentative D call: TRBD1 (5 bases). The germline gives CDR1 SNHLY, CDR2 FYNNEI. The CDR3 has 14 residues. V shed 7 bases and J shed 0 bases, with 12 bases lying between them. DNA for the CDR3: TGTGCCAGCAACGACGGGGGGATGAACACTGAAGCTTTCTTT. Translation gives CASNDGGMNTEAFF.

This clonotype was detected ten times or more. The V and J genes are TRBV28 and TRBJ2-1; TRBD2 agrees at 13 bases. The germline gives CDR1 MDHEN, CDR2 SYDVKM. The CDR3 is 17 residues long. Trimming removed 6 bases from V and 1 base from J; junction bases left unmatched: 6. The DNA of the CDR3 is TGTGCCAGCAGCCGCGGACTAGCGGGAGTTTCCTACAATGAGCAGTTCTTC. Encoded protein: CASSRGLAGVSYNEQFF.

Of note for this clonotype: One base away lies a much larger clone, so this may be a sequencing read error. This chain links TRBV7-8 with TRBJ2-5, with D unresolved. This CDR3 spans 14 amino acids. Germline V gene lookup returns CDR1 SGHVS and CDR2 FQNEAQ. The V end was cut by 5 bases, the J end by 2 bases, with 12 bases between. This CDR3 reads CASSQCWLQETQYF. The CDR3 DNA is TGTGCCAGCAGCCAGTGTTGGCTGCAAGAGACCCAGTACTTC.

The table lists this clonotype with many counts. The chain uses TRBV27 and TRBJ2-3, with TRBD2 as a possible D gene (6 bases). The CDR3 contains 17 residues. Trimming stripped 1 base from V and 0 bases from J, with 14 bases between. Germline loops: CDR1 MNHEY, CDR2 SMNVEV (reference sequence). The CDR3 DNA follows: TGTGCCAGCAGTTTATGGGCCGTAGCGGTTAGCACAGATACGCAGTATTTT. Residues: CASSLWAVAVSTDTQYF.

This clonotype was counted at least ten times. This chain uses TRBV12-3 or TRBV12-4 with TRBJ2-2; possible D gene TRBD1, 5 bases. The CDR3 is 16 residues long. V was cut by 6 bases and J by 0 bases, with 14 bases left in between. CDR3 residues: CASRVWTLTNTGELFF. The CDR3 DNA reads TGTGCCAGCAGGGTCTGGACATTAACGAACACCGGGGAGCTGTTTTTT.